This paragraph covers one T cell receptor (beta chain) sequence. The protocol was immunoSEQ multiplex PCR, while the TCRdb copy is restricted to in-frame clones and leaves out a portion. The profile shows about 250,000 clones, nearly 90% of them singletons. The data derive from a study of blood T cell repertoires in COVID-19. Study-level information: Sites in the United States, Italy and Spain provided acute and convalescent COVID-19 samples.

Sequenced: peripheral blood. The source of this sequence is a middle-aged woman who had recovered from COVID-19.

This chain's CDR3 is CASSQEGHLNEQYF. In DNA form, the CDR3 reads TGTGCCAGCAGCCAAGAGGGACACCTTAACGAGCAGTACTTC. The gene calls are TRBV3-1 (or the pseudogene TRBV3-2) and TRBJ2-7; possible D gene TRBD1, 6 bases. The CDR3 runs 14 residues. The V and J ends lost 0 bases and 5 bases respectively, with 11 bases between them. The germline CDR1 and CDR2 sequences are LGHDT and YNNKEL (reference sequence).